This T cell receptor (beta chain) came from a study of cytomegalovirus exposure and HLA in healthy donors. This clone was seen only a few times. Use of 60 Vbeta and 13 Jbeta primers characterized the PCR. Sequencing used immunoSEQ multiplex PCR; TCRdb keeps in-frame clones, though not all of them. The sample has 150,000 to 200,000 clones; about 85% are singletons. The TCR sequence derives from a woman between 50 and 59 years old in good health and CMV-seronegative. The material sequenced was PBMCs.

The CDR3 is CSAEMRYGYTF. CDR3 nucleotide sequence: TGCAGCGCGGAGATGAGATATGGCTACACCTTC. The rearrangement uses TRBV29-1 and TRBJ1-2; D unclear. The V end was cut by 7 bases, the J end by 5 bases, with 11 bases between. The germline gives CDR1 SQVTM, CDR2 ANQGSEA. The CDR3 extends over 11 amino acids. The full variable domain, rest sourced from reference TRBV29-1 and TRBJ1-2, is SAVISQKPSRDICQRGTSLTIQCQVDSQVTMMFWYRQQPGQSLTLIATANQGSEATYESGFVIDKFPISRPNLTFSTLTVSNMSPEDSSIYLCSAEMRYGYTFGSGTRLTVV.